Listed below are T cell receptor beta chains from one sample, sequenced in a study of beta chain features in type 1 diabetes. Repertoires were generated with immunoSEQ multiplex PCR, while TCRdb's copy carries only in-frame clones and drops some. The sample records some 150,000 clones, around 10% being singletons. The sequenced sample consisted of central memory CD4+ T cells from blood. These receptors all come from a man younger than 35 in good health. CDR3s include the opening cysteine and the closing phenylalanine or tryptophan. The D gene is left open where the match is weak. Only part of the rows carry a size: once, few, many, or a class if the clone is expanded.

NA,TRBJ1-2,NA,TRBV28,CASSPGKGGGYTF,TGTGCCAGCAGCCCCGGAAAGGGGGGCGGCTACACCTTC
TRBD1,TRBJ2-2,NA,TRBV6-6,CATIQGDTGELFF,TGTGCTACTATCCAGGGGGACACCGGGGAGCTGTTTTTT
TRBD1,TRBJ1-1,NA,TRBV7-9,CASRQGAGTEAFF,TGTGCCAGCAGACAGGGGGCGGGCACTGAAGCTTTCTTT
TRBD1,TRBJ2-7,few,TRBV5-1,CASSYTGVSGEQYF,TGCGCCAGCAGCTACACAGGGGTGTCTGGCGAGCAGTACTTC
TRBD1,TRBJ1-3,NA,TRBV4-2,CASSQDLTGSSGNTIYF,TGTGCCAGCAGCCAAGATCTGACAGGGAGCTCTGGAAACACCATATATTTT
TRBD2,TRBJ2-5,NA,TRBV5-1,CASSFSSGIKETQYF,TGCGCCAGCAGCTTTTCCAGCGGGATTAAAGAGACCCAGTACTTC
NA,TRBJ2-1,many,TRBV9,CASSVVPSSYNEQFF,TGTGCCAGCAGCGTAGTCCCAAGCTCCTACAATGAGCAGTTCTTC
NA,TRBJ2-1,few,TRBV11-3,CASSFEGEQFF,TGTGCCAGCAGCTTCGAAGGGGAGCAGTTCTTC
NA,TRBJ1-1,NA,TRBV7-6,CASGTGETEAFF,TGTGCGAGTGGGACGGGAGAGACTGAAGCTTTCTTT
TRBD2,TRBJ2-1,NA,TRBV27,CASSSMAGGPPTVIF,TGTGCCAGCAGTTCCATGGCGGGAGGGCCGCCCACCGTGATCTTC